This T cell receptor beta chain was captured by sequencing in a study of blood T cell repertoires in COVID-19. Study context: Sites across the United States, Italy and Spain contributed samples from acute and convalescent COVID-19. Sample material is recorded as cDNA or gDNA derived from T cells, B-cell-depleted T cells, or PBMCs.

Germline-derived CDR1 and CDR2 are MNHEY and SVGAGI. The CDR3 has 16 residues. The germline V and J ends were trimmed by 0 bases and 1 base, with 11 bases remaining between them. In the authors' workflow: The assay estimated nucleated cells by amplifying reference gene primers. Data came from immunoSEQ multiplex PCR; TCRdb stores just in-frame clones and leaves some out. V and J calls and clone size come straight from that table; D and trimming were deduced from the DNA. Found here are fewer than 200,000 clones, roughly 85% of them singletons; the top ten hold around 7.5%. The TCR comes from a woman aged 55-69 years with acute or convalescent COVID-19. The chain joins TRBV6-5 to TRBJ2-3; possible D gene TRBD1, 6 bases. The specimen sequenced was peripheral blood. The DNA of the CDR3 is TGTGCCAGCAGTTACTCCCAGGGGATTCGCACAGATACGCAGTATTTT. Translating it yields CASSYSQGIRTDTQYF.